These T cell receptor beta chains were read from a single sample in a study of T cell responses to AZD1222 COVID-19 vaccine. Libraries were prepared by immunoSEQ multiplex PCR; TCRdb keeps only in-frame clonotypes and omits some of them. This repertoire shows approximately 110,000 clones, approximately 90% found once; its top ten account for 7% to 9%. The starting material was peripheral blood, obtained on day 0 of AZD1222 vaccination. These receptors originate from an adult in good health. CDR3s include the opening cysteine and the closing phenylalanine or tryptophan. Fields, in order: clone size, D gene, V gene, J gene, CDR3 DNA, CDR3 protein. D genes are given only for firm matches. Some rows mark clone size as missing; the rest say once, few, many or name a class of expanded clone.

.	TRBD1	TRBV16	TRBJ2-7	TGTGCCAGCAGCCTCGACAGGGGCTCCTACGAGCAGTACTTC	CASSLDRGSYEQYF
.	TRBD1	TRBV6-5	TRBJ1-2	TGTGCCAGCAGTTACTTCACAGGGGACGGCTACACCTTC	CASSYFTGDGYTF
.	.	TRBV28	TRBJ1-2	TGTGCCAGCAGCTCCGGGGGGGGCGCGGCCTATGGCTACACCTTC	CASSSGGGAAYGYTF
.	.	TRBV7-2	TRBJ1-1	TGTGCCAGCAGCTCATATGGAGGGGGCACTGAAGCTTTCTTT	CASSSYGGGTEAFF
.	.	TRBV28	TRBJ1-5	TGTGCCAGCAGTGGTGGCGAGCAGCCCCAGCATTTT	CASSGGEQPQHF
.	.	TRBV10-3	TRBJ1-3	TGTGCCATCAGTGAGACAACTGGCTCTGGAAACACCATATATTTT	CAISETTGSGNTIYF
.	.	TRBV19	TRBJ2-1	TGTGCCAGTAGTGCCCACCGCGGGGACAAGGTCTCCTACAATGAGCAGTTCTTC	CASSAHRGDKVSYNEQFF
once	.	TRBV28	TRBJ1-3	TGTGCCAGCACCCCTCTGGGGGGGGGAAACACCATATATTTT	CASTPLGGGNTIYF
.	.	TRBV7-9	TRBJ2-7	TGTGCCAGCAGCGGGCAGTCGGCAGGGGAAGGGTACGAGCAGTACTTC	CASSGQSAGEGYEQYF
.	.	TRBV18	TRBJ2-7	TGTGCCAGCTCACCCCCCGGCTCCTACGAGCAGTACTTC	CASSPPGSYEQYF
.	.	TRBV7-3	TRBJ2-7	TGTGCCAGCAGCCATACCGCAGGAGACTACGAGCAGTACTTC	CASSHTAGDYEQYF
.	TRBD2	TRBV5-1	TRBJ2-5	TGCGCCAGCAGCTTGGAACTAGCGGGGCTCCAAGAGACCCAGTACTTC	CASSLELAGLQETQYF
.	.	TRBV30	TRBJ2-2	TGTGCCTGGAGTGAAGGGGTGAACACCGGGGAGCTGTTTTTT	CAWSEGVNTGELFF
.	.	TRBV7-2	TRBJ1-2	TGTGCCAGCAGCATAGACGGGGGGAGCTATGGCTACACCTTC	CASSIDGGSYGYTF
.	.	TRBV19	TRBJ2-4	TGTGCCAGTAGTAGGGGGCCGGCCAAAAACATTCAGTACTTC	CASSRGPAKNIQYF
.	.	TRBV5-4	TRBJ2-2	TGTGCCAGCAGCTCGACCTGGAACCGCGACGGCGGGGAGCTGTTTTTT	CASSSTWNRDGGELFF
.	.	TRBV28	TRBJ2-7	TGTGCCAGCAGTTTGGAGAGCCCCCGCTACGAGCAGTACTTC	CASSLESPRYEQYF
.	TRBD1	TRBV11-3	TRBJ1-1	TGTGCCAGCAGCCCCGGACAGGGGCTGGGAGCTTTCTTT	CASSPGQGLGAFF
.	TRBD2	TRBV27	TRBJ2-1	TGTGCCAGCAGTTTACTAGCGGGAGACTACAATGAGCAGTTCTTC	CASSLLAGDYNEQFF
.	.	TRBV28	TRBJ1-5	TGTGCCAGCAGTCCCGTTTGGGGGATCAATCAGCCCCAGCATTTT	CASSPVWGINQPQHF
.	.	TRBV6-6	TRBJ1-5	TGTGCCAGCAGCCTGGGGGGACAGCCCCAGCATTTT	CASSLGGQPQHF
.	.	TRBV5-1	TRBJ2-7	TGCGCCAGCAGTCCATCCGGGATCTCCTACGAGCAGTACTTC	CASSPSGISYEQYF
.	.	TRBV15	TRBJ1-5	TGTGCCACCAGCGGTAACTCGGGGGGAAAGGATCAGCCCCAGCATTTT	CATSGNSGGKDQPQHF
.	TRBD1	TRBV6-5	TRBJ2-5	TGTGCCAGCAGTTACTCGACAGGGGGGTGGACCCAGTACTTC	CASSYSTGGWTQYF
.	TRBD2	TRBV7-6	TRBJ2-7	TGTGCCAGCAGCTTAGGAACCCAACTAGCGGGAGGATACGAGCAGTACTTC	CASSLGTQLAGGYEQYF
.	TRBD2	TRBV5-5	TRBJ2-1	TGTGCCAGCACAGCGGCTCTAGCGGGGGGAAGGTCCTACAATGAGCAGTTCTTC	CASTAALAGGRSYNEQFF
once	.	TRBV5-1	TRBJ2-3	TGCGCCAGCAGCTTGGCCCCAGGGAGGGGGACAGATACGCAGTATTTT	CASSLAPGRGTDTQYF
.	TRBD1	TRBV18	TRBJ1-1	TGTGCCAGCTCAACCTCGGACAGGGGGTGGACTGAAGCTTTCTTT	CASSTSDRGWTEAFF
.	.	TRBV6-5	TRBJ2-7	TGTGCCAGCAGGGACACCCCCTACGAGCAGTACTTC	CASRDTPYEQYF
.	.	TRBV12-3/TRBV12-4	TRBJ2-7	TGTGCCAGCAGTCTCGGGTACGAGCAGTACTTC	CASSLGYEQYF
few	TRBD2	TRBV7-7	TRBJ2-5	TGTGCTAGCAGCTTAGGGGGGACTAGTCCCCAAGAGACCCAGTACTTC	CASSLGGTSPQETQYF